A single sample is the source of the 17 T cell receptor beta chains below, sequenced in a study of blood T cell repertoires in COVID-19. Sequenced by immunoSEQ multiplex PCR; TCRdb stores in-frame clones only, minus some. The sample shows 150,000 or so clones, 80% to 85% of them seen only once. The sample consisted of peripheral blood. All receptors come from a woman aged 55-69 years with acute or convalescent COVID-19.

The J gene is TRBJ2-1, the V gene TRBV12-3 or TRBV12-4; no reliable D call. The CDR3 consists of 12 residues. Trimming took 6 bases from V and 10 from J, leaving 13 bases between them. CDR3 loop: CASRAKRGEQFF. In nucleotides, the CDR3 is TGTGCCAGCAGGGCTAAACGAGGAGAGCAGTTCTTC.

The chain employs TRBV12-3 or TRBV12-4 and TRBJ1-2; possible D gene TRBD1, 5 bases. CDR3 length: 12 residues. V shed 3 bases and J shed 4 bases, with 6 bases lying between them. CDR3 coding DNA: TGTGCCAGCAGTTTGACAGTCTATGGCTACACCTTC. Translation gives CASSLTVYGYTF.

In this sample, this clone turned up once. J is TRBJ2-1 and V is TRBV19; D perhaps matches TRBD2 (5 bases). Germline assignment: CDR1 LNHDA and CDR2 SQIVND (reference sequence). The CDR3 has 14 amino acids. V was shortened by 1 base and J by 5 bases, with 9 bases between the two germline ends. As DNA, the CDR3 is TGTGCCAGTAGTATAGTTGGGAGCAACAATGAGCAGTTCTTC. This sequence encodes CASSIVGSNNEQFF.

This chain uses TRBV7-8 with TRBJ2-1; 11 bases agree with TRBD1. V lost 5 bases and J lost 2; bases outside the gene matches: 5. The CDR3 is 16 amino acids. Germline V CDR1 and CDR2: SGHVS, FQNEAQ. CDR3 coding DNA: TGTGCCAGCAGCCGAGGGACAGGGGGAACCTACAATGAGCAGTTCTTC. This sequence encodes CASSRGTGGTYNEQFF.

The V and J genes are TRBV14 and TRBJ1-2, with a possible D match to TRBD1 (5 bases). CDR1 is SGHDN, CDR2 FVKESK, per germline. The CDR3 runs 14 residues. Deletions cut 4 bases from V and 5 bases from J, with 14 bases between. CDR3 amino acids: CASSPQQTAYGYTF. DNA for the CDR3: TGTGCCAGCAGCCCACAGCAGACAGCGTATGGCTACACCTTC.

This clone was seen a handful of times. The chain uses TRBV5-1 and TRBJ1-5; D is uncertain. Deletions cut 3 bases from V and 3 bases from J, with 7 bases between. The V gene's germline CDR1 is SGHRS and CDR2 YFSETQ. The CDR3 spans 13 residues. CDR3 nucleotide sequence: TGCGCCAGCAGCTCAGGTTACAATCAGCCCCAGCATTTT. Residues: CASSSGYNQPQHF.

J is TRBJ2-7 and V is TRBV19; no reliable D call. V was pared by 3 bases and J by 7 bases, with 13 bases between. Germline values: CDR1 LNHDA, CDR2 SQIVND (reference sequence). This CDR3 spans 13 amino acids. CDR3 DNA sequence: TGTGCCAGTAGTATCACCTTTACGACAGAGCAGTACTTC. Protein: CASSITFTTEQYF.

This chain joins TRBV4-1 and TRBJ1-1; a possible D gene is TRBD1 (6 bases). V lost 1 base and J 2 bases, leaving 11 bases between the germline ends. This CDR3 comprises 15 residues. The germline V gene encodes CDR1 MGHRA and CDR2 YSYEKL. The CDR3 here is CASSQVPGVNTEAFF. The CDR3 coding sequence is TGCGCCAGCAGCCAAGTTCCAGGGGTAAACACTGAAGCTTTCTTT.

This clone was counted once. V and J are TRBV5-5 and TRBJ1-3; 7 nucleotides line up with TRBD1. Germline V gives CDR1 SGHKS, CDR2 YYEKEE (reference sequence). V dropped 1 base and J dropped 2; count of bases not matched to a gene: 3. This CDR3 is 15 amino acids long. The CDR3 sequence: CASSLPGTAGNTIYF. DNA for the CDR3: TGTGCCAGCAGCTTGCCCGGGACAGCTGGAAACACCATATATTTT.

This chain links TRBV5-4 with TRBJ1-6; 9 bases are a match to TRBD1. Germline trimming cut 3 bases from V and 8 bases from J; bases unmatched to any gene: 6. CDR3 length equals 15 residues. Germline CDR1 and CDR2: SGHNT and YYREEE (reference sequence). Written as DNA, the CDR3 is TGTGCCAGCAGCTCGCCGGGACAGGGCCATTCACCCCTCCACTTT. As protein: CASSSPGQGHSPLHF.

The chain uses TRBV29-1 and TRBJ2-3; 9 positions match TRBD2. This CDR3 has 14 residues. Trimming at V came to 4 bases and at J to 2 bases, leaving 4 bases not matched to a gene. Germline V gives CDR1 SQVTM, CDR2 ANQGSEA. The DNA of the CDR3 is TGCAGCGTTGCGGCTAGCGGGACCACAGATACGCAGTATTTT. The encoded protein is CSVAASGTTDTQYF.

The table lists this clone with a count of one. This sequence joins TRBV11-2 and TRBJ2-2; D not certain. Between the trimmed V and J ends, which lost 1 base and 2 bases, there was a span of 5 bases. There are 14 residues in the CDR3. Germline V gives CDR1 SGHAT, CDR2 FQNNGV. In DNA form, the CDR3 reads TGTGCCAGCAGCTTAGCCCCTAACACCGGGGAGCTGTTTTTT. It codes for CASSLAPNTGELFF. The variable domain in full, with the rest retrieved from reference TRBV11-2 and TRBJ2-2, is EAGVAQSPRYKIIEKRQSVAFWCNPISGHATLYWYQQILGQGPKLLIQFQNNGVVDDSQLPKDRFSAERLKGVDSTLKIQPAKLEDSAVYLCASSLAPNTGELFFGEGSRLTVL.

The V call is TRBV28, the J call TRBJ2-1; 7 nucleotides align to TRBD2. The ends lost 5 bases at V and 5 bases at J; junction bases unmatched: 9. The CDR3 is made up of 15 amino acids. Per the germline V gene, CDR1 is MDHEN and CDR2 is SYDVKM. CDR3 sequence: CASSPPAGVDNEQFF. The CDR3 region has the DNA TGTGCCAGCAGTCCCCCGGCGGGAGTGGACAATGAGCAGTTCTTC.

V usage is TRBV28 and J usage is TRBJ1-5; perhaps TRBD1 as D (5 bases). The ends were cut back, 4 bases at V and 5 bases at J, with 15 bases in the middle. Germline CDR1 MDHEN, CDR2 SYDVKM. The CDR3 has 15 residues. The CDR3 bases are TGTGCCAGCAGTTACACTACAGGCTCGTATCAGCCCCAGCATTTT. It yields the protein CASSYTTGSYQPQHF.

The CDR3 here is CASSLPGQGHNEQFF. CDR3 coding DNA: TGTGCCAGCAGCTTACCGGGACAGGGTCACAATGAGCAGTTCTTC. This chain uses TRBV5-8 with TRBJ2-1; TRBD1 matches at 9 bases. The V gene end was trimmed by 2 bases and the J gene end by 5 bases; junction bases not matched to a gene: 5. The CDR3 extends over 15 amino acids. Germline V CDR1 and CDR2: SGHTS, YDEGEE.

The CDR3 nucleotides are TGTGCCACCAGTGACCGAACAGGGGTAGAAGGAGAGACCCAGTACTTC. It yields the protein CATSDRTGVEGETQYF. The chain carries TRBV24-1 and TRBJ2-5, with 7 nucleotides matching TRBD1. CDR1 is KGHDR, CDR2 SFDVKD, per germline. This CDR3 region has 16 residues. V shed 4 bases, J shed 4 bases, and the junction held 11 bases outside the gene matches.

The J gene is TRBJ2-2, the V gene TRBV24-1, with TRBD1 identical over 8 bases. This CDR3 contains 17 residues. Germline loops: CDR1 KGHDR, CDR2 SFDVKD. Trimming at V came to 2 bases and at J to 1 base, leaving 5 bases not matched to a gene. The CDR3 sequence: CATSDSSGTGNTGELFF. The CDR3 nucleotides read TGTGCCACCAGTGATTCGTCCGGGACAGGGAACACCGGGGAGCTGTTTTTT.